This TCR beta chain emerged from a study of vaccination effects on CD4 cells after COVID-19. Overall study context: After the second dose, samples were taken at median day 72.

Peptide-pool stimulation followed by sequencing identified expanded antigen-specific CD4+ clonotypes in the ViraFEST assay. Investigators separated out CD4+ T cells once about eleven days of culture had passed. Either the BNT162b2 or mRNA-1273 vaccine was given to participants in two doses. A half-volume exchange with IL-2 medium occurred on days 3 and 7. The assay was immunoSEQ multiplex PCR, and TCRdb's table has in-frame clones only and misses some. The table includes about 24,000 clones, about three quarters detected once. The CDR3 loop spans 14 amino acids. Deletions cut 7 bases from V and 4 bases from J, with 16 bases between. Germline CDR1 reads MNHEY; CDR2 reads SVGAGI. This clone appeared once. The target antigen is unknown.

The sequence was obtained from a human donor who received a COVID-19 vaccine. Sequences were derived from CD4+ T cells from PBMCs cultured with HCoV-NL63 spike peptides, sampled after COVID-19 vaccination. This chain uses TRBV6-5 with TRBJ1-2, with D possibly TRBD1 on 6 matching bases. The CDR3 DNA sequence: TGTGCCAGCATGCGAGAGAGGGGGGGCTATGGCTACACCTTC. Translated, it gives CASMRERGGYGYTF.